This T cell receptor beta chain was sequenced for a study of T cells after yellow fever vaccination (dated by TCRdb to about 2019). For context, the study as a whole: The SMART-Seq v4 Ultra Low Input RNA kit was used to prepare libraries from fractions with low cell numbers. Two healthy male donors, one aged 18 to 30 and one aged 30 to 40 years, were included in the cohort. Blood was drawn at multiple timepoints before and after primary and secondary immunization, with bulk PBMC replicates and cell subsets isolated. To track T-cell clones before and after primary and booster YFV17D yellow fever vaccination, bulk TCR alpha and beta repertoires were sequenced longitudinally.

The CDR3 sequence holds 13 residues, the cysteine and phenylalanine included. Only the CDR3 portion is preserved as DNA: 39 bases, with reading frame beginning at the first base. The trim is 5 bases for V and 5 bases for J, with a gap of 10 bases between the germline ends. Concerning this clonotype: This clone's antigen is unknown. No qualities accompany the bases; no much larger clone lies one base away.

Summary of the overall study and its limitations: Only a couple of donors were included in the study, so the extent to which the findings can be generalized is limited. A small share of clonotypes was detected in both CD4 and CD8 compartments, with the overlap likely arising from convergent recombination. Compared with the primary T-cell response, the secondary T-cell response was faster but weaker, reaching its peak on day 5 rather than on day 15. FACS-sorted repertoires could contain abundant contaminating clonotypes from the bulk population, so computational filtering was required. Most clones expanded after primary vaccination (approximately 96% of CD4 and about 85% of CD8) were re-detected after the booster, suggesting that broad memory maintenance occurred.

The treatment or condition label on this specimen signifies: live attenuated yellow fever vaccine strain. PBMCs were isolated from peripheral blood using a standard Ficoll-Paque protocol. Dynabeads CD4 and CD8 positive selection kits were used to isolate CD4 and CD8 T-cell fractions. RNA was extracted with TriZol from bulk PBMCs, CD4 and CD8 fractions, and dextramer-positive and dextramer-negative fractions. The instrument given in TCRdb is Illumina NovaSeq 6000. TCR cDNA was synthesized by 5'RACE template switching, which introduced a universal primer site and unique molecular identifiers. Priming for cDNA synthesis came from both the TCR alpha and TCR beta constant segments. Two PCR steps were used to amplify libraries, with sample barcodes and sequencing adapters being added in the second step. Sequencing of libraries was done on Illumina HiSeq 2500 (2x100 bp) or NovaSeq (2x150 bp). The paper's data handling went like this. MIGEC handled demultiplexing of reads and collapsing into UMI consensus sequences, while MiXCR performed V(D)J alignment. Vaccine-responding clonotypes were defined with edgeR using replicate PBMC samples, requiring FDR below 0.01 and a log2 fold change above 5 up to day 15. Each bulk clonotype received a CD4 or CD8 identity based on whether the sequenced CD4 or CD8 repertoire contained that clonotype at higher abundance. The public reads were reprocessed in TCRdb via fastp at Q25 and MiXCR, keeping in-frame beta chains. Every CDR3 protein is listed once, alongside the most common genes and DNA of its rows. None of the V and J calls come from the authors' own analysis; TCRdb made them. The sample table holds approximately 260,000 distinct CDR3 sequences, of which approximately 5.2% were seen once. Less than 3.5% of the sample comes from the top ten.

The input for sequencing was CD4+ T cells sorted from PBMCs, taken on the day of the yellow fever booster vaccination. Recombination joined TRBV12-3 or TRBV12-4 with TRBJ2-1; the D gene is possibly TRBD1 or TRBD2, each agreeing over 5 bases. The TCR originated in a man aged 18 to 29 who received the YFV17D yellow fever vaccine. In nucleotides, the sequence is TGTGCCAGCAGTACGGGGCCAAACAATGAGCAGTTCTTC. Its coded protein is CASSTGPNNEQFF.